These 32 T cell receptor beta chains originate from one sample sequenced in a study of blood T cell repertoires in COVID-19. Clones were sequenced by immunoSEQ multiplex PCR, and TCRdb holds only the in-frame ones, with some missing. Found here are 120,000 or so clones, approximately 85% of them singletons; the top ten hold more than 15%. Sequencing was done on a sample of peripheral blood. Receptors were obtained from a woman aged 60-75 years with acute or convalescent COVID-19.

The chain links TRBV21-1 to TRBJ2-7; the DNA was not compared with TRBD1, the D call given in the table. TRBV21-1 is reported as a pseudogene. This CDR3 contains 17 residues. CDR3: CASSKGNGTLISYEQYF. CDR3 bases: TGTGCCAGCAGCAAAGGTAACGGGACACTAATCTCCTACGAGCAGTACTTC.

The rearrangement joins TRBV29-1 to TRBJ1-5; 7 bases are a match to TRBD1. V trimming: 8 bases; J trimming: 2 bases; junction bases outside the gene matches: 6. CDR1 and CDR2 (germline): SQVTM, ANQGSEA. This CDR3 is 13 amino acids long. The CDR3 DNA reads TGCAGCCTGGCGGGACAGCGCAATCAGCCCCAGCATTTT. This encodes CSLAGQRNQPQHF.

V gene TRBV3-1 (or the pseudogene TRBV3-2) combines with J gene TRBJ1-6; D is possibly TRBD1 (6 bases). The V end lost 8 bases, the J end lost 8 bases, and 19 bases lay between the germline ends. The CDR3 length is 15 residues. CDR1 and CDR2 from the germline V gene are LGHDT and YNNKEL (reference sequence). CDR3 amino acids: CASGLGAGEYSPLHF. The CDR3 nucleotides read TGTGCCAGCGGACTCGGGGCAGGGGAGTATTCACCCCTCCACTTT.

The sample holds a few counts of this clone. The chain couples TRBV7-2 to TRBJ1-2; TRBD1 matches at 9 bases. Germline CDR1 reads SGHTA; CDR2 reads FQGNSA. The CDR3 covers 15 residues. Trimming took 4 bases from V and 2 from J; bases not matched to a gene: 5. CDR3 in amino acids: CASSYSTGGNYGYTF. The CDR3 nucleotides read TGTGCCAGCAGCTACTCGACAGGGGGGAACTATGGCTACACCTTC.

The chain employs TRBV3-1 (or the pseudogene TRBV3-2) and TRBJ1-1; unclear D gene. Germline CDR1 reads LGHDT; CDR2 reads YNNKEL (reference sequence). The CDR3 spans 13 residues. Deletions cut 4 bases from V and 3 bases from J, with 9 bases between. The CDR3 loop is CASSPSMDTEAFF. CDR3 nucleotide sequence: TGTGCCAGCAGCCCCTCTATGGACACTGAAGCTTTCTTT.

The chain links TRBV2 to TRBJ1-1; TRBD1 agrees at 7 bases. The J segment lost 3 bases and the V segment lost 3 bases, leaving 4 bases of the junction unmatched. CDR1 is SNHLY, CDR2 FYNNEI, per germline. This CDR3 has 14 amino acids. The CDR3 region has the DNA TGTGCCAGCAGTGATCCGACAGGGTACACTGAAGCTTTCTTT. This encodes CASSDPTGYTEAFF.

This sequence joins TRBV6-5 and TRBJ2-2; TRBD2 matches 9 bases. With V trimmed by 6 bases and J by 3 bases, 5 bases remained unmatched. CDR1 MNHEY and CDR2 SVGAGI come from the germline V gene. This CDR3 comprises 15 residues. In nucleotides, the CDR3 is TGTGCCAGCAGGCAAGCGGGGGGCCACACCGGGGAGCTGTTTTTT. The encoded protein is CASRQAGGHTGELFF.

This chain joins TRBV7-2 and TRBJ2-5, with D possibly matching TRBD2 (6 bases). Per germline, CDR1 SGHTA and CDR2 FQGNSA. The CDR3 sequence is 15 residues long. V shed 3 bases and J shed 7 bases, with 18 bases lying between them. CDR3 sequence reads: CASSLTGAGMATQYF. The CDR3 bases are TGTGCCAGCAGCTTGACTGGTGCGGGGATGGCGACCCAGTACTTC.

CDR3 nucleotide sequence: TGTGCCATCAGTGCGCAACAGGGGGCAATAGAAAAACTGTTTTTT. The encoded protein is CAISAQQGAIEKLFF. V gene TRBV10-3 combines with J gene TRBJ1-4, with TRBD1 identical over 9 bases. This CDR3 contains 15 residues. V lost 4 bases and J lost 8; bases outside the gene matches: 8. CDR1 is ENHRY, CDR2 SYGVKD, per germline.

The rearrangement links TRBV5-1 to TRBJ1-2, with D tentatively TRBD1 (5 bases). V was shortened by 3 bases and J by 7 bases, with 19 bases between the two germline ends. Per the germline V gene, CDR1 is SGHRS and CDR2 is YFSETQ. The CDR3 is 15 amino acids. Here the CDR3 DNA reads TGCGCCAGCAGCTGGTCGCGCGCCCAGGGTGGTGGCTACACCTTC. Its translation: CASSWSRAQGGGYTF.

This clone came up once. The V gene is TRBV7-9, the J gene TRBJ1-2; D gene unclear. The germline V gene has CDR1 SEHNR and CDR2 FQNEAQ (reference sequence). The length of the CDR3 is 13 residues. Trimming stripped 1 base from V and 2 bases from J, with 5 bases between. The CDR3 bases are TGTGCCAGCAGCTTAGAACGGAACTATGGCTACACCTTC. This encodes CASSLERNYGYTF.

The chain recombines TRBV12-3 or TRBV12-4 with TRBJ1-1, with no clear D. This CDR3 is 13 amino acids long. The V gene lost 6 bases and the J gene lost 3 bases, with 11 bases spanning the gap. The CDR3 loop reads CASRRTGDTEAFF. CDR3 nucleotide sequence: TGTGCCAGCAGAAGGACTGGGGACACTGAAGCTTTCTTT.

CDR3 nucleotides: TGTGCCACCAGTGACTCGCGACCTTCAACCCGACTCGGCGTTGGCTGGGAGACCCAGTACTTC. Translation: CATSDSRPSTRLGVGWETQYF. The rearrangement joins TRBV24-1 to TRBJ2-5, with D uncertain. CDR1 and CDR2 (germline): KGHDR, SFDVKD. The CDR3 sequence is 21 residues long. With 4 bases removed from V and 5 bases from J, the gap between germline ends came to 34 bases.

V gene TRBV4-3 combines with J gene TRBJ1-2, with 7 nucleotides matching TRBD1. Germline CDR1 reads LGHNA; CDR2 reads YSLEER. The CDR3 contains 17 residues. J was trimmed by 4 bases and V by 1 base; bases with no gene match: 12. This CDR3 is CASSQAGGTARGYGYTF. The CDR3 bases are TGCGCCAGCAGCCAAGCCGGAGGGACAGCCCGGGGCTATGGCTACACCTTC.

The V call is TRBV5-1, the J call TRBJ2-5, with TRBD2 matching 8 bases. J was trimmed by 4 bases and V by 1 base; bases with no gene match: 6. The CDR3 loop spans 15 amino acids. Per germline, CDR1 SGHRS and CDR2 YFSETQ. This chain's CDR3 is CASSLRGGQGETQYF. CDR3 bases: TGCGCCAGCAGCTTGCGGGGGGGGCAGGGAGAGACCCAGTACTTC. Complete variable domain (other parts from reference TRBV5-1 and TRBJ2-5): KAGVTQTPRYLIKTRGQQVTLSCSPISGHRSVSWYQQTPGQGLQFLFEYFSETQRNKGNFPGRFSGRQFSNSRSEMNVSTLELGDSALYLCASSLRGGQGETQYFGPGTRLLVL.

This chain joins TRBV9 and TRBJ2-3; the match to TRBD2 covers 11 bases. CDR1 is SGDLS, CDR2 YYNGEE, per germline. The CDR3 totals 16 residues. The V segment lost 3 bases and the J segment 2 bases; nucleotides outside the gene matches: 5. The CDR3 sequence: CASSATSGGVTDTQYF. The CDR3 DNA is TGTGCCAGCAGCGCCACTAGCGGGGGAGTCACAGATACGCAGTATTTT.

The genes are TRBV11-2 and TRBJ1-2, with 7 bases that match TRBD1. The trim removed 1 base at V and 6 bases at J, leaving 5 bases unmatched. The CDR3 contains 14 residues. Germline values: CDR1 SGHAT, CDR2 FQNNGV. The CDR3 DNA reads TGTGCCAGCAGCTTAGGACAGGGTGTTAATGGCTACACCTTC. It specifies CASSLGQGVNGYTF.

The CDR3 region is CASSPTPGTSGGEQFF. The DNA for the CDR3 is TGTGCCAGCAGTCCTACTCCCGGGACTAGCGGGGGGGAGCAGTTCTTC. V gene TRBV2 combines with J gene TRBJ2-1; TRBD2 agrees at 15 bases. This CDR3 is 16 amino acids long. The junction had 9 bases not matched to a gene; V was cut back by 5 bases and J by 10 bases. The germline V gene encodes CDR1 SNHLY and CDR2 FYNNEI.

V is TRBV28 and J is TRBJ1-2, with TRBD1 as a possible D gene (5 bases). Germline V gene lookup returns CDR1 MDHEN and CDR2 SYDVKM. V was clipped by 4 bases and J by 4 bases, with 10 bases between them. The CDR3 has 13 amino acids. The CDR3 is CASSSLTVYGYTF. CDR3 DNA: TGTGCCAGCAGTTCTTTGACAGTCTATGGCTACACCTTC.

The V and J genes are TRBV30 and TRBJ1-6; D uncertain. Deletions cut 0 bases from V and 13 bases from J, with 10 bases between. CDR1 is GTSNPN, CDR2 SVGIG, per germline (reference sequence). The CDR3 runs 12 residues. CDR3 DNA sequence: TGTGCCTGGAGTGTCCGGGATCAGCCCCTCCACTTT. Amino acid sequence: CAWSVRDQPLHF. Drawing the rest from reference TRBV30 and TRBJ1-6, the complete variable domain is SQTIHQWPATLVQPVGSPLSLECTVEGTSNPNLYWYRQAAGRGLQLLFYSVGIGQISSEVPQNLSASRPQDRQFILSSKKLLLSDSGFYLCAWSVRDQPLHFGNGTRLTVT.

This chain connects TRBV24-1 to TRBJ1-1; 8 nucleotides align to TRBD1. This CDR3 comprises 13 residues. The V gene end was trimmed by 5 bases and the J gene end by 5 bases; junction bases not matched to a gene: 3. Germline assignment: CDR1 KGHDR and CDR2 SFDVKD. CDR3 sequence: CATSGTGWTEAFF. CDR3 sequence (DNA): TGTGCCACCAGTGGGACAGGGTGGACTGAAGCTTTCTTT.

V gene TRBV14 combines with J gene TRBJ2-1; 12 bases line up with TRBD2. V lost 9 bases and J lost 4; bases outside the gene matches: 4. CDR1 is SGHDN and CDR2 is FVKESK in the germline V gene. This CDR3 comprises 14 residues. CDR3 sequence: CASGTSGWYNEQFF. The CDR3 DNA reads as TGTGCCAGTGGGACTAGCGGGTGGTACAATGAGCAGTTCTTC.

The chain links TRBV5-1 to TRBJ1-3; D may be TRBD1 (5 bases). The V gene lost 0 bases and the J gene lost 4 bases, with 5 bases spanning the gap. The CDR3 length is 13 residues. Germline V gene data show CDR1 as SGHRS and CDR2 as YFSETQ. CDR3: CASSLGGGNTIYF. The CDR3 coding sequence is TGCGCCAGCAGCTTGGGGGGCGGAAACACCATATATTTT.

The J gene is TRBJ2-7, the V gene TRBV7-6, with a tentative D call TRBD2 (6 bases). Trimming pared 1 base from V and 1 base from J, leaving 11 bases between. The CDR3 runs to 15 residues. The germline gives CDR1 SGHVS, CDR2 FNYEAQ. CDR3 region: CASSLGGRGSYEQYF. The CDR3, as DNA: TGTGCCAGCAGCTTAGGGGGACGGGGGTCCTACGAGCAGTACTTC. The whole variable domain, remainder taken from reference TRBV7-6 and TRBJ2-7, is GAGVSQSPRYKVTKRGQDVALRCDPISGHVSLYWYRQALGQGPEFLTYFNYEAQQDKSGLPNDRFSAERPEGSISTLTIQRTEQRDSAMYRCASSLGGRGSYEQYFGPGTRLTVT.

The rearrangement joins TRBV12-5 to TRBJ1-4; no definite D call. V dropped 5 bases and J dropped 2 bases, with 12 bases sitting between them. The germline V gene encodes CDR1 LGHNT and CDR2 FRNRAP. This CDR3 is built from 15 residues. The chain's CDR3 is CASGNRGGTNEKLFF. The CDR3 DNA reads as TGTGCTAGTGGTAATCGGGGAGGCACTAATGAAAAACTGTTTTTT.

This clone was seen a handful of times. The chain joins TRBV19 to TRBJ1-6; 10 positions agree with TRBD1. The J segment lost 9 bases and the V segment lost 5 bases, leaving 7 bases of the junction unmatched. Per germline, CDR1 LNHDA and CDR2 SQIVND (reference sequence). This CDR3 is 15 amino acids long. CDR3 loop: CASSGRQGARSPLHF. CDR3 nucleotide sequence: TGTGCCAGTAGTGGGCGACAGGGGGCTCGTTCACCCCTCCACTTT.

This CDR3 is CAWSRKGANYGYTF. DNA of the CDR3: TGTGCCTGGAGTAGGAAGGGGGCCAACTATGGCTACACCTTC. V is TRBV30 and J is TRBJ1-2; 7 nucleotides match TRBD1. Losses at the gene ends were 2 bases for V and 2 bases for J; bases not matched to a gene: 5. The germline gives CDR1 GTSNPN, CDR2 SVGIG (reference sequence). This CDR3 contains 14 residues.

This rearrangement joins TRBV5-1 to TRBJ2-7; possibly TRBD1 for D (6 bases). Germline V gives CDR1 SGHRS, CDR2 YFSETQ. The CDR3 is 19 residues long. The V and J ends lost 0 bases and 3 bases respectively, with 25 bases between them. The CDR3 DNA reads TGCGCCAGCAGCTTGGAGCTCCGCAGGGGTGGGAAAGGGGGCTACGAGCAGTACTTC. Protein sequence: CASSLELRRGGKGGYEQYF.

J is TRBJ2-2 and V is TRBV7-9; D ambiguous. CDR3 length: 14 amino acids. Trimming pared 3 bases from V and 2 bases from J, leaving 7 bases between. CDR1 and CDR2 from the germline V gene are SEHNR and FQNEAQ (reference sequence). The DNA of the CDR3 is TGTGCCAGCAGCTTTTTGGCCAACACCGGGGAGCTGTTTTTT. Its protein product is CASSFLANTGELFF.

The chain uses TRBV7-2 and TRBJ1-2, with TRBD1 matching 8 bases. The CDR3 has 14 residues. J was trimmed by 8 bases and V by 6 bases; bases with no gene match: 11. CDR1 is SGHTA and CDR2 is FQGNSA in the germline V gene. CDR3 region: CASRFTGTGYGYTF. CDR3 in DNA: TGTGCCAGCAGGTTTACCGGGACAGGTTACGGCTACACCTTC.

The chain links TRBV30 to TRBJ1-1, with a tentative D call TRBD1 (5 bases). V shed 0 bases and J shed 4 bases, with 9 bases lying between them. The CDR3 is 13 residues long. CDR1 is GTSNPN, CDR2 SVGIG, per germline (reference sequence). This chain's CDR3 is CAWSVGAGTEAFF. CDR3 DNA: TGTGCCTGGAGTGTAGGGGCTGGCACTGAAGCTTTCTTT. Complete variable domain (other parts from reference TRBV30 and TRBJ1-1): SQTIHQWPATLVQPVGSPLSLECTVEGTSNPNLYWYRQAAGRGLQLLFYSVGIGQISSEVPQNLSASRPQDRQFILSSKKLLLSDSGFYLCAWSVGAGTEAFFGQGTRLTVV.

This clone was found once. V gene TRBV9 combines with J gene TRBJ2-7; a possible D gene is TRBD1 (5 bases). This CDR3 contains 15 residues. Trimming took 4 bases from V and 3 from J, leaving 17 bases between them. Germline V CDR1 and CDR2: SGDLS, YYNGEE. The CDR3 nucleotides are TGTGCCAGCAGCAGACTCGGGCAGGGTAACTACGAGCAGTACTTC. Translating it yields CASSRLGQGNYEQYF.